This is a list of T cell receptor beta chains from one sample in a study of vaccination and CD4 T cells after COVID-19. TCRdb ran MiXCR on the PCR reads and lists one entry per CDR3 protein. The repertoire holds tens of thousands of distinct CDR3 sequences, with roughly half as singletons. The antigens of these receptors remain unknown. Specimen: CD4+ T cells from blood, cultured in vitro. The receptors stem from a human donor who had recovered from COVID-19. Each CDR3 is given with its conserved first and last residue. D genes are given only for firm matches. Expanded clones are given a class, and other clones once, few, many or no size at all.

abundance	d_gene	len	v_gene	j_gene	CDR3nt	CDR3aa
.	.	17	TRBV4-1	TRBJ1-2	TGCGCCAGCAGCCAAGGGGGACGAGGGAGGATTGGGTATGGCTACACCTTC	CASSQGGRGRIGYGYTF
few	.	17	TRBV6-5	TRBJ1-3	TGTGCCAGCAGTTACTCGTTCGGAGGGTATGCAGGAAACACCATATATTTT	CASSYSFGGYAGNTIYF
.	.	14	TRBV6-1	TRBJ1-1	TGTGCCAGCAGTGAAGGAGACAGACACACTGAAGCTTTCTTT	CASSEGDRHTEAFF
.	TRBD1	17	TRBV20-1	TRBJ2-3	TGCAGTGCTAGCCACACAGCCGGGACAGGGACTCTCGGTACGCAGTATTTT	CSASHTAGTGTLGTQYF
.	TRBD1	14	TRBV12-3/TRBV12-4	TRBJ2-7	TGTGCCAGCAGTCATTTTAGGGGGCGATACGAGCAGTACTTC	CASSHFRGRYEQYF
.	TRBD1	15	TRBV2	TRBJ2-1	TGTGCCAGCAGTTCACTGACAGGGACGTACAATGAGCAGTTCTTC	CASSSLTGTYNEQFF
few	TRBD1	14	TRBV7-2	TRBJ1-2	TGTGCCAGCAGCCCAGGGGGGACACTGCTCGGCTACACCTTC	CASSPGGTLLGYTF
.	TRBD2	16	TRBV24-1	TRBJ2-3	TGTGCCACCAGTGATTCACGGACTAGCAAGACAGATACGCAGTATTTT	CATSDSRTSKTDTQYF
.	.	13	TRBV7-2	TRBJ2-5	TGTGCCAGCAGCTTAGGAGCTCGGGAGACCCAGTACTTC	CASSLGARETQYF
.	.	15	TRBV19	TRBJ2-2	TGTGCCAGTAGTTCCTCAGGACTGATCACCGGGGAGCTGTTTTTT	CASSSSGLITGELFF
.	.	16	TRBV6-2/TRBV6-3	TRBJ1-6	TGTGCCAGCAGTTCCGCCGGGGGGCGCATAAATTCACCCCTCCACTTT	CASSSAGGRINSPLHF
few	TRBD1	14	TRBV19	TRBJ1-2	TGTGCCAGTAGTATAAGGGACAGGTTATATGGCTACACCTTC	CASSIRDRLYGYTF
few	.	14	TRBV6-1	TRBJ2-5	TGTGCCAGCAGTACAGGGCCATTAGGGGAGACCCAGTACTTC	CASSTGPLGETQYF
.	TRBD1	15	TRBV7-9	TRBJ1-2	TGTGCCAGCAGCTTAGGTTCTGAGGGGGCGAGGGGCTACACCTTC	CASSLGSEGARGYTF
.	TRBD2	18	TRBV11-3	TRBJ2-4	TGTGCCAGCAGCCCCATCGGAAGACTAGCGGGGGGGCAGGTCATTCAGTACTTC	CASSPIGRLAGGQVIQYF